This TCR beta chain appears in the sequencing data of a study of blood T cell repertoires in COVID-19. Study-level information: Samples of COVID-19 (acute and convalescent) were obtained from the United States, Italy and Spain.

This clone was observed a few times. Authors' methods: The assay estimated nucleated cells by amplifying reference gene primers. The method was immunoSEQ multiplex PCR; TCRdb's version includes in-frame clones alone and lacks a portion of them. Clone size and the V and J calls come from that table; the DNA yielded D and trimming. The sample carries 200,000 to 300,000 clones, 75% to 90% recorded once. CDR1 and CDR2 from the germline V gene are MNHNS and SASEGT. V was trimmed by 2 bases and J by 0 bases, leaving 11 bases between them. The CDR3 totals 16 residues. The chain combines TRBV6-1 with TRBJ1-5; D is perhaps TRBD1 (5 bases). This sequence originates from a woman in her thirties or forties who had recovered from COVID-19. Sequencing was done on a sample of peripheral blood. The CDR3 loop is CASSEQGFYSNQPQHF. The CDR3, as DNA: TGTGCCAGCAGTGAACAGGGTTTTTATAGCAATCAGCCCCAGCATTTT.